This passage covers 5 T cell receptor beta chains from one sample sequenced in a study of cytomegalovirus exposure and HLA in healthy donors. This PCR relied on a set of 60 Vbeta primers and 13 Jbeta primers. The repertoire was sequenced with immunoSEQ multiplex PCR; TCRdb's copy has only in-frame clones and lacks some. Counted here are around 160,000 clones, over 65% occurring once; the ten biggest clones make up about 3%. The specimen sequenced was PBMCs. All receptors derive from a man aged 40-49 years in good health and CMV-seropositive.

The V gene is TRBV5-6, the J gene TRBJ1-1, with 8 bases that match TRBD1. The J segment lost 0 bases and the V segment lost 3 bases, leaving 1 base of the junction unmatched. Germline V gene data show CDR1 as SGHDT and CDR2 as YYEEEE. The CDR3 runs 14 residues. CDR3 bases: TGTGCCAGCAGCTGGGACAGGATGAACACTGAAGCTTTCTTT. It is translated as CASSWDRMNTEAFF.

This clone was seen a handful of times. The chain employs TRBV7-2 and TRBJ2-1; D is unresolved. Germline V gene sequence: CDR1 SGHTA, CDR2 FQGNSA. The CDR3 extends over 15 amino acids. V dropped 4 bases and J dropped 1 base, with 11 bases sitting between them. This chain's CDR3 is CASSSRRQSYNEQFF. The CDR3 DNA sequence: TGTGCCAGCAGCTCTAGACGTCAATCCTACAATGAGCAGTTCTTC.

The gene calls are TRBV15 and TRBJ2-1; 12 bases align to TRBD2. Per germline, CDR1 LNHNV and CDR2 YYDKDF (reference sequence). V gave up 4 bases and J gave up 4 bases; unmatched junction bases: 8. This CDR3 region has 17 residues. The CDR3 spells CATSTPSGRAKYNEQFF. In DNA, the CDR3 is TGTGCCACCAGCACACCTAGCGGGAGGGCCAAGTACAATGAGCAGTTCTTC. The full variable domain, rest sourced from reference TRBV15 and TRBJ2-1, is DAMVIQNPRYQVTQFGKPVTLSCSQTLNHNVMYWYQQKSSQAPKLLFHYYDKDFNNEADTPDNFQSRRPNTSFCFLDIRSPGLGDTAMYLCATSTPSGRAKYNEQFFGPGTRLTVL.

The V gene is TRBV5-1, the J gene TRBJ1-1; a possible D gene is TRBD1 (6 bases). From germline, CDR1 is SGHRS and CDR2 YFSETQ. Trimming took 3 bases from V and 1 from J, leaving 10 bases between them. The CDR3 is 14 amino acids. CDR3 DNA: TGCGCCAGCAGCTCAGGACAGTGGAACACTGAAGCTTTCTTT. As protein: CASSSGQWNTEAFF.

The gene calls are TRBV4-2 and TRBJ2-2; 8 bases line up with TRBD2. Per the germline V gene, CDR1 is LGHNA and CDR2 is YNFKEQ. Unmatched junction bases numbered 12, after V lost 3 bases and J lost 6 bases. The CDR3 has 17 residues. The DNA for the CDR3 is TGTGCCAGCAGCCATTACGAAGGCGCGGGAGGCGCCGGGGAGCTGTTTTTT. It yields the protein CASSHYEGAGGAGELFF.